This T cell receptor (beta chain) was sequenced in a study of CD8+CD57+ T cells in acquired aplastic anemia. The overall study: The mean DNA yield obtained from sorted CD4+ and CD8+ cells came to 3.2 ug. CD4+ cells from healthy donors averaged roughly 11 million reads.

CDR3 and TCR beta VDJ profiling relied on a genomic DNA template. Using its own MiXCR run on the reads, TCRdb lists one record per CDR3 protein. This table holds about 160,000 distinct CDR3 sequences, just under 45% found once. CDR3 length: 14 residues. Looked up from germline, CDR1 is SGHKS and CDR2 is YYEKEE (reference sequence). Trimming removed 4 bases at V and 4 bases at J, with 14 bases between. In regard to this clonotype: Its target is unknown.

Study observations and caveats: A significant difference in CD8+ Simpson's diversity between patients and controls was not found. Comparison of patients with controls identified nearly 30 shared CD8+ CDR3 sequences.

The rearrangement uses TRBV5-5 and TRBJ1-1; D not resolved. Sequencing was done on a sample of sorted CD4+, CD8+, or CD8+CD57+ T cells (not recorded which) from PBMCs. The clonotype comes from a human donor in good health. The CDR3 region has the DNA TGTGCCAGCAGCCAATCTGGGGTGGGCACTGAAGCTTTCTTT. It is translated as CASSQSGVGTEAFF.